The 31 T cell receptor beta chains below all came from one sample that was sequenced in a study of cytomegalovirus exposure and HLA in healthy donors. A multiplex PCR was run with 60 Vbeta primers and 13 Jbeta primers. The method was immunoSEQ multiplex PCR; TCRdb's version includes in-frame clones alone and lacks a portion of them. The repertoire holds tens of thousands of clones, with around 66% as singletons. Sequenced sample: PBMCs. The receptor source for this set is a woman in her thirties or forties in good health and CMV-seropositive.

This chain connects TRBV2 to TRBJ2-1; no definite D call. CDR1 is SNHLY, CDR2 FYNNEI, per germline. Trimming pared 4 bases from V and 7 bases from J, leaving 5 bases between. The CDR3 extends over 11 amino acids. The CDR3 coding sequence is TGTGCCAGCAGTGCTCGGAATGAGCAGTTCTTC. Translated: CASSARNEQFF.

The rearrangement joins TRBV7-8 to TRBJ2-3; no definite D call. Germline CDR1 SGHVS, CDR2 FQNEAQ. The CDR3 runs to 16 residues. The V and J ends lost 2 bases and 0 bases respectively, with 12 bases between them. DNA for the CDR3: TGTGCCAGCAGCTTACGGTTGGTGGTGAGCACAGATACGCAGTATTTT. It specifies CASSLRLVVSTDTQYF.

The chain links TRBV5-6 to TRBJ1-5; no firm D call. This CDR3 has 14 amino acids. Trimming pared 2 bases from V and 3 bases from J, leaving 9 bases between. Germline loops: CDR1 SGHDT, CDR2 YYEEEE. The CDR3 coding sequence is TGTGCCAGCAGCTTATACGGTTACAATCAGCCCCAGCATTTT. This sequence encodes CASSLYGYNQPQHF.

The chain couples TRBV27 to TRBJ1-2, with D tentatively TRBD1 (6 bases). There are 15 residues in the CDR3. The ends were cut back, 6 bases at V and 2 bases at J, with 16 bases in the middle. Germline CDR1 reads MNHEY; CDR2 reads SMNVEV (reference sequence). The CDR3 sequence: CASSSMGQGNYGYTF. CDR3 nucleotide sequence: TGTGCCAGCAGCTCCATGGGGCAGGGGAACTATGGCTACACCTTC.

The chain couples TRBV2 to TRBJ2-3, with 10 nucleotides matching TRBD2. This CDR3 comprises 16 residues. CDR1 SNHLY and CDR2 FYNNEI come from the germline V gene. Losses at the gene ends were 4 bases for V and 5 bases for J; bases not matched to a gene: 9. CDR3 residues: CASSGQAGGGGDTQYF. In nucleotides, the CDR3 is TGTGCCAGCAGTGGTCAAGCGGGAGGGGGCGGAGATACGCAGTATTTT. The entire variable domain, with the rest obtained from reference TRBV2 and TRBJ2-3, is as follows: EPEVTQTPSHQVTQMGQEVILRCVPISNHLYFYWYRQILGQKVEFLVSFYNNEISEKSEIFDDQFSVERPDGSNFTLKIRSTKLEDSAMYFCASSGQAGGGGDTQYFGPGTRLTVL.

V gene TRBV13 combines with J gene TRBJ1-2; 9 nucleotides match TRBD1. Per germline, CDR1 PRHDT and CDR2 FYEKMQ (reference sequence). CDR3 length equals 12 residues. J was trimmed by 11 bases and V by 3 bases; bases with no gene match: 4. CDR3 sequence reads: CASSLRQGVYTF. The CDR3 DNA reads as TGTGCCAGCAGCTTGAGACAGGGGGTGTACACCTTC.

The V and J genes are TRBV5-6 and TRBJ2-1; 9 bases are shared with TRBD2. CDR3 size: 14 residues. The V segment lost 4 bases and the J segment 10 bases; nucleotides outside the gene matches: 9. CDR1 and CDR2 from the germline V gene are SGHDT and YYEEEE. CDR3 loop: CASSDIAGEKEQFF. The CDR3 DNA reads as TGTGCCAGCAGCGATATAGCGGGAGAGAAAGAGCAGTTCTTC.

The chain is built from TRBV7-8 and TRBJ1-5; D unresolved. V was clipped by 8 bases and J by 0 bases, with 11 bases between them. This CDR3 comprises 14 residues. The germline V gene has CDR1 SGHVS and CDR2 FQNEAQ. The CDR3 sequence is CASSRRDSNQPQHF. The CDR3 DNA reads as TGTGCCAGCTCTAGGAGGGATAGCAATCAGCCCCAGCATTTT.

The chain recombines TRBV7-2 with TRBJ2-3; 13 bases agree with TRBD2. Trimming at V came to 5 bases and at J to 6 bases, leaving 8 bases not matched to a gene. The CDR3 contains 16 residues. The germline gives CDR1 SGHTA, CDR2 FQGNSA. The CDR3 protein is CASSLGLAGDMDTQYF. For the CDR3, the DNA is TGTGCCAGCAGCCTAGGACTAGCGGGAGATATGGATACGCAGTATTTT.

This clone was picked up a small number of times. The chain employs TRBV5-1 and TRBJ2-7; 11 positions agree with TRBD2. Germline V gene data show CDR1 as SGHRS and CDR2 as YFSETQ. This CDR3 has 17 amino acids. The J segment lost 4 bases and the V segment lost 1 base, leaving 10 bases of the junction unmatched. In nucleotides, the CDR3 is TGCGCCAGCAGCTTGAGGACTAGCGGGTTAGGGGGGTACGAGCAGTACTTC. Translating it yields CASSLRTSGLGGYEQYF.

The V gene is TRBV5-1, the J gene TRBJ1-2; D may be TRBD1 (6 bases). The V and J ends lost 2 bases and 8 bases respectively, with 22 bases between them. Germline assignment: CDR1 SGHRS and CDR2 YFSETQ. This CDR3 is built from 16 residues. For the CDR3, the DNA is TGCGCCAGCAGCTTCGGAACCACAGGGTCCCAGGGGGGCTACACCTTC. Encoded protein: CASSFGTTGSQGGYTF.

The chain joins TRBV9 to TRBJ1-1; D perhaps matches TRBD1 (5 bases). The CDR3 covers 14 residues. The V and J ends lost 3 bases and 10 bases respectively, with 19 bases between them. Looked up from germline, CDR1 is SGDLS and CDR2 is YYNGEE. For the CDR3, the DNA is TGTGCCAGCAGCGCTGGACGTGGGGAGGGGACAGCTTTCTTT. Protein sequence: CASSAGRGEGTAFF.

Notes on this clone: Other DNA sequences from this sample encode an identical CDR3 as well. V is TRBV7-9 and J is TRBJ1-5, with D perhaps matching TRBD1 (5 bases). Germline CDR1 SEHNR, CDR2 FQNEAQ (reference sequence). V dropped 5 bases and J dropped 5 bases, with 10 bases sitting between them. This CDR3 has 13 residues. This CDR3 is CASSSQGDQPQHF. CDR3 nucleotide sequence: TGTGCCAGCAGCAGTCAGGGCGATCAGCCCCAGCATTTT.

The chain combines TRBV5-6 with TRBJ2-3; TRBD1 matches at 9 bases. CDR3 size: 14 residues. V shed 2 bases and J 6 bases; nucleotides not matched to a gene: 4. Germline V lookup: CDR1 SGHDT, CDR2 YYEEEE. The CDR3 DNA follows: TGTGCCAGCAGCTTTGGGACAGGGACTGATACGCAGTATTTT. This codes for CASSFGTGTDTQYF.

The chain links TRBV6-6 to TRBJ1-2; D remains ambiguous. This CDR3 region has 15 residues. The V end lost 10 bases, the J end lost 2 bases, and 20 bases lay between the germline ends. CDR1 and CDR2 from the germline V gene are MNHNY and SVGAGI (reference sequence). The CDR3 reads CATFTGRPANYGYTF. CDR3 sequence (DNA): TGTGCCACTTTCACGGGAAGGCCCGCGAACTATGGCTACACCTTC.

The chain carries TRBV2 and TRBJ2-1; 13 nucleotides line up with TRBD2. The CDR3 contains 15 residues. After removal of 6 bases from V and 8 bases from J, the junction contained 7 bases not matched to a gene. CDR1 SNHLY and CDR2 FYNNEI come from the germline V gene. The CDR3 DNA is TGTGCCAGCAGGGATGGACTAGCGGGAGTCGATGAGCAGTTCTTC. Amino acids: CASRDGLAGVDEQFF.

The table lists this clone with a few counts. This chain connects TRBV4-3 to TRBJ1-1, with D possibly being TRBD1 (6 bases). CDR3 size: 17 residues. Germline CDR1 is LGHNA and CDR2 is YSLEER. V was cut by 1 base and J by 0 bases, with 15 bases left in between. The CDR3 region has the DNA TGCGCCAGCAGCCAAGCGTGGGTGGGACACCTGAACACTGAAGCTTTCTTT. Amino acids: CASSQAWVGHLNTEAFF.

Here the CDR3 reads CAWVATSGKETQYF. DNA of the CDR3: TGTGCCTGGGTTGCCACTAGCGGGAAAGAGACCCAGTACTTC. J is TRBJ2-5 and V is TRBV30; TRBD2 aligns across 10 bases. The CDR3 is 14 amino acids. J gave up 3 bases and V 5 bases, and 6 bases lay outside the gene matches. Germline V gene data show CDR1 as GTSNPN and CDR2 as SVGIG (reference sequence).

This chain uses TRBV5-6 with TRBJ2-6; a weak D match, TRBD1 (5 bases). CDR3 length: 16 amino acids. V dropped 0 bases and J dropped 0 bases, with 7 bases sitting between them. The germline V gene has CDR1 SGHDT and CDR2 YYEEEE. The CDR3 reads CASSLGQRSGANVLTF. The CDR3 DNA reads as TGTGCCAGCAGCTTGGGACAGCGCTCTGGGGCCAACGTCCTGACTTTC.

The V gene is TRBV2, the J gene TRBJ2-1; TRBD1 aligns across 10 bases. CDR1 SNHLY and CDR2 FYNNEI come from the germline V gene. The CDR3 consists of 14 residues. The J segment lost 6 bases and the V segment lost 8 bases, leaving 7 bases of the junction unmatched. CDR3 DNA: TGTGCCAGCGAGGTGGACAGGGGGGGCAATGAGCAGTTCTTC. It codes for CASEVDRGGNEQFF. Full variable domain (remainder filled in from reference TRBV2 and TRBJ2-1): EPEVTQTPSHQVTQMGQEVILRCVPISNHLYFYWYRQILGQKVEFLVSFYNNEISEKSEIFDDQFSVERPDGSNFTLKIRSTKLEDSAMYFCASEVDRGGNEQFFGPGTRLTVL.

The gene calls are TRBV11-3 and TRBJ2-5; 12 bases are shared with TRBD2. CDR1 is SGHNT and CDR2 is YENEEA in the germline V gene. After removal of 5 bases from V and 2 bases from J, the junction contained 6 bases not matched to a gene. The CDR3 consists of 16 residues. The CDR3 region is CASSQLGLAGQETQYF. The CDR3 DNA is TGTGCCAGCAGCCAGTTAGGACTAGCGGGACAAGAGACCCAGTACTTC. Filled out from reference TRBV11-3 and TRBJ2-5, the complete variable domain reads EAGVVQSPRYKIIEKKQPVAFWCNPISGHNTLYWYLQNLGQGPELLIRYENEEAVDDSQLPKDRFSAERLKGVDSTLKIQPAELGDSAVYLCASSQLGLAGQETQYFGPGTRLLVL.

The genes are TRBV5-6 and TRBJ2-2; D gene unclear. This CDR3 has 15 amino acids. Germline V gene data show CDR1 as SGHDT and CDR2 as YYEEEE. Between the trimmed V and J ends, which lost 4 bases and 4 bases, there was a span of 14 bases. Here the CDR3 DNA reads TGTGCCAGCAGCCCCAATGGAGAGGTCACCGGGGAGCTGTTTTTT. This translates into CASSPNGEVTGELFF.

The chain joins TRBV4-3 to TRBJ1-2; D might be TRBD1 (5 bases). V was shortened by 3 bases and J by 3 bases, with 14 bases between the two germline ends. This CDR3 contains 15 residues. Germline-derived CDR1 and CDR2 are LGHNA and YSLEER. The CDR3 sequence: CASSQSMGGDYGYTF. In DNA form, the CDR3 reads TGCGCCAGCAGCCAGTCTATGGGGGGAGACTATGGCTACACCTTC.

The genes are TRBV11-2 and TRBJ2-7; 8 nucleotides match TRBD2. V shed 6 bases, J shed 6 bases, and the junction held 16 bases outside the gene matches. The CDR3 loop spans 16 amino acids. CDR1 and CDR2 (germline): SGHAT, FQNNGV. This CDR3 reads CASREASGPGRSEQYF. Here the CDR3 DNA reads TGTGCCAGCAGGGAGGCTAGCGGGCCGGGCCGCTCCGAGCAGTACTTC.

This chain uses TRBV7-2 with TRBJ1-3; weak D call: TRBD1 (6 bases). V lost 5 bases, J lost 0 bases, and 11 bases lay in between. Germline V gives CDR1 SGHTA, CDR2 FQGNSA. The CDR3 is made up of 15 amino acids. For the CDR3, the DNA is TGTGCCAGCAGCCGACAGGTTAGCTCTGGAAACACCATATATTTT. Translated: CASSRQVSSGNTIYF. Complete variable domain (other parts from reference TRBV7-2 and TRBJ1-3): GAGVSQSPSNKVTEKGKDVELRCDPISGHTALYWYRQSLGQGLEFLIYFQGNSAPDKSGLPSDRFSAERTGGSVSTLTIQRTQQEDSAVYLCASSRQVSSGNTIYFGEGSWLTVV.

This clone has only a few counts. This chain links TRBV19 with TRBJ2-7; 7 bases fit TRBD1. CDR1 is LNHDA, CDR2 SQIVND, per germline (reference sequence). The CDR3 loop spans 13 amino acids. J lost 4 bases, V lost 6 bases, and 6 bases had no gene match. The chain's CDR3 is CASSQPGGYEQYF. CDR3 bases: TGTGCCAGTAGCCAACCAGGGGGATACGAGCAGTACTTC.

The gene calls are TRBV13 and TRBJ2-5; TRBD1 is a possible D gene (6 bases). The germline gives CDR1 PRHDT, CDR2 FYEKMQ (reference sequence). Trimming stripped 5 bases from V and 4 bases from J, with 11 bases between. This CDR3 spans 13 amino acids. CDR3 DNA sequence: TGTGCCAGCAGCCGTAAACAGGGAGAGACCCAGTACTTC. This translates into CASSRKQGETQYF.

CDR3 amino acids: CASSKGAMRVSPDTQYF. In DNA form, the CDR3 reads TGTGCCAGTAGTAAGGGAGCGATGCGGGTAAGTCCAGATACGCAGTATTTT. The genes are TRBV19 and TRBJ2-3; D might be TRBD2 (5 bases). This CDR3 contains 17 residues. V was trimmed by 4 bases and J by 4 bases, leaving 21 bases between them. Germline-derived CDR1 and CDR2 are LNHDA and SQIVND (reference sequence).

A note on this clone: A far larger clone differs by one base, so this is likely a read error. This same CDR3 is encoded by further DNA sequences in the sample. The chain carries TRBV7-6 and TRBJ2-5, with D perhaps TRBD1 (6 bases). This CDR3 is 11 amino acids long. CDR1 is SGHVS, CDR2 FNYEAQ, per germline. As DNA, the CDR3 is TGTGCTAGCAGCCAGGGGGAGACCCAGTACTTC. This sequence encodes CASSQGETQYF.

CDR3 nucleotides: TGCGCCAGCAGTTCCAGCGGTTGGGCGGGCACAGATACGCAGTATTTT. It is translated as CASSSSGWAGTDTQYF. This chain joins TRBV5-1 and TRBJ2-3; a possible D gene is TRBD2 (5 bases). Trimming took off 5 bases at V and 1 base at J, with 17 bases between the two ends. Germline lookup yields CDR1 SGHRS and CDR2 YFSETQ. The length of the CDR3 is 16 residues.

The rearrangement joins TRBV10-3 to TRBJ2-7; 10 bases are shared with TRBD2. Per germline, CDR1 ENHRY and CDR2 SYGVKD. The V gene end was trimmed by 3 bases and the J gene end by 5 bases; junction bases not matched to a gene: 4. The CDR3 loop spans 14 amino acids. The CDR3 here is CAISEGTSDHEQYF. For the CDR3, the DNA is TGTGCCATCAGTGAAGGGACTAGCGACCACGAGCAGTACTTC.